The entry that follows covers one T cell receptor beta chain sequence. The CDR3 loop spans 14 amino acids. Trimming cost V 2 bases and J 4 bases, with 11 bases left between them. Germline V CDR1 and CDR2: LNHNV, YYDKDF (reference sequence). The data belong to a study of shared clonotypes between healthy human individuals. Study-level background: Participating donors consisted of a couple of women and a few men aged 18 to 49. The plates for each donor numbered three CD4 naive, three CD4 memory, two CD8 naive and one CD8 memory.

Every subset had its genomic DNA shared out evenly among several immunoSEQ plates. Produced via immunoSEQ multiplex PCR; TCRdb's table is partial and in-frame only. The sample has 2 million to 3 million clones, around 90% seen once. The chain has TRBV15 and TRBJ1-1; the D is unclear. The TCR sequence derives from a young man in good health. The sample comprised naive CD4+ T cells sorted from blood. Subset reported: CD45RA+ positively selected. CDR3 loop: CATSRMGSGTEAFF. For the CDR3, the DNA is TGTGCCACCAGCAGAATGGGGTCAGGCACTGAAGCTTTCTTT.